At least ten counts were recorded for the clone carrying this T cell receptor (beta chain). Its specificity is not known. The CDR3 extends over 11 amino acids. Trimming removed 4 bases at V and 3 bases at J, with 3 bases between. Germline V gene data show CDR1 as SGHRS and CDR2 as YFSETQ. By quantitative 5'-RACE with molecular barcodes, the TCR beta libraries were made. One entry per CDR3 protein results from TCRdb running MiXCR on the 5' RACE reads. This table has around 99,000 distinct CDR3 sequences, about 8.1% appearing once. This sample was taken from a study of CD8 T cells in ankylosing spondylitis. The study's findings and limits: Significantly higher representation of disease-linked clones was reported for matched ankylosing spondylitis synovial fluid.

The chain has TRBV5-1 and TRBJ2-3; D is uncertain. The sequence was collected from a male donor with ankylosing spondylitis or in good health (not recorded which). The sequencing input was blood, either unsorted or a sorted T cell fraction (not recorded which). The CDR3 reads CASSETDTQYF. CDR3 sequence (DNA): TGCGCCAGCAGCGAGACAGATACGCAGTATTTT.